This TCR beta chain appears in the sequencing data of a study of T cell changes during pregnancy in multiple sclerosis. The V gene end was trimmed by 5 bases and the J gene end by 0 bases; junction bases not matched to a gene: 10. Germline V CDR1 and CDR2: SGHTA, FQGNSA. The CDR3 spans 17 residues. The assay was immunoSEQ multiplex PCR, and TCRdb's table has in-frame clones only and misses some. The table lists under 70,000 clones, roughly 89% of them singletons. This sequence joins TRBV7-2 and TRBJ1-3, with TRBD1 identical over 7 bases. Sequences were derived from CD4+ T cells from peripheral blood mononuclear cells, sampled after pregnancy. The receptor's source is a female donor in good health, enrolled as a control in a pregnancy study. The DNA for the CDR3 is TGTGCCAGCAGCCGCTCCGGGACAGCACGCTCTGGAAACACCATATATTTT. Protein sequence: CASSRSGTARSGNTIYF.